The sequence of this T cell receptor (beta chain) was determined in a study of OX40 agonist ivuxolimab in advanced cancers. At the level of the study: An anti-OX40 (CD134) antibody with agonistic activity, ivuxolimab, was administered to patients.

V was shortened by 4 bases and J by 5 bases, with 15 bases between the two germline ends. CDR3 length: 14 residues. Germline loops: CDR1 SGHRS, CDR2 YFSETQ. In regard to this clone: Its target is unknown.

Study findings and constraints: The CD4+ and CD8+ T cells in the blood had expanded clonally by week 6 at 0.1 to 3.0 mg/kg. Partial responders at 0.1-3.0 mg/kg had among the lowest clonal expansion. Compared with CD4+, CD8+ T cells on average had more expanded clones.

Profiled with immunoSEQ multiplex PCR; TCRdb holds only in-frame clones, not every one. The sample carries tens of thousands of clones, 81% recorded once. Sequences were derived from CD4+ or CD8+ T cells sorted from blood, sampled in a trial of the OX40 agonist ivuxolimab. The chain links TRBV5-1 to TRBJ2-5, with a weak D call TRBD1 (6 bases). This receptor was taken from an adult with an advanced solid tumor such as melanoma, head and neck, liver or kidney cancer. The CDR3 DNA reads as TGCGCCAGCAGCGAAAACAGGGTCGGGGAGACCCAGTACTTC. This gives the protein CASSENRVGETQYF.